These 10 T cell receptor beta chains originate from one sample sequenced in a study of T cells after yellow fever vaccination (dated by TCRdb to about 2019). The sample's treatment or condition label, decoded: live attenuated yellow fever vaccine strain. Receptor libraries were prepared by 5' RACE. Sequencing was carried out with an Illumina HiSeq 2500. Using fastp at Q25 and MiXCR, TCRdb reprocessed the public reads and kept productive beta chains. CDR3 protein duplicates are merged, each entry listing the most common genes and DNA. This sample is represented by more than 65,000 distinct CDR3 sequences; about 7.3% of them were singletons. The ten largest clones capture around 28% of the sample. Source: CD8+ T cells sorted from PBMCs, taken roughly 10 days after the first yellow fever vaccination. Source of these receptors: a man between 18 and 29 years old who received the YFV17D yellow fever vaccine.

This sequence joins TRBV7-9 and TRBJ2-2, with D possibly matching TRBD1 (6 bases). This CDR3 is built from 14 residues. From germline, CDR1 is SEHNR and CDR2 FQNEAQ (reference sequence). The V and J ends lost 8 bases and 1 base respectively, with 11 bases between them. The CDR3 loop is CASEETGNTGELFF. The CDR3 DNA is TGTGCCAGCGAGGAGACAGGGAACACCGGGGAGCTGTTTTTT.

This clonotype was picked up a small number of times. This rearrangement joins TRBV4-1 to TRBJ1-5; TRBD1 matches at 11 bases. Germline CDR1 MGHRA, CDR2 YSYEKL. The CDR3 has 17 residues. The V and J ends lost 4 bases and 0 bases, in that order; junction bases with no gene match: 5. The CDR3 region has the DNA TGCGCCAGCAGCCCTGGACAGGGGGCTTATAGCAATCAGCCCCAGCATTTT. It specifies CASSPGQGAYSNQPQHF.

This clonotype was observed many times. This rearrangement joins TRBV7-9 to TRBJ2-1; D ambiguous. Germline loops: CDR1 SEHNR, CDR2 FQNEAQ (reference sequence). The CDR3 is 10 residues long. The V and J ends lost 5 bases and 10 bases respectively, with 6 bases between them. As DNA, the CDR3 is TGTGCCAGCAGCGCGAACGAGCAGTTCTTC. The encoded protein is CASSANEQFF.

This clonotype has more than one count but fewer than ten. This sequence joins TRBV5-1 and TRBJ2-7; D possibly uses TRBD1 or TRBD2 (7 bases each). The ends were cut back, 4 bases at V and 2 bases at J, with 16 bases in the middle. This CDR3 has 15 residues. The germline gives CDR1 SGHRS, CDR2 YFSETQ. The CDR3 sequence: CASSPPRGGTYEQYF. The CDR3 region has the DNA TGCGCCAGCAGCCCACCCAGGGGGGGGACCTACGAGCAGTACTTC.

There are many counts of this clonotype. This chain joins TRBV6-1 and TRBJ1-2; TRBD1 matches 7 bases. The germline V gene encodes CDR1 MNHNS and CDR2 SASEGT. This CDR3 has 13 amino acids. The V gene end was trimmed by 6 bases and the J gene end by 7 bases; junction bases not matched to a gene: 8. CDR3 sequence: CASSVTGRAGYTF. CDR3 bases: TGTGCCAGCAGCGTGACAGGGCGGGCTGGCTACACCTTC.

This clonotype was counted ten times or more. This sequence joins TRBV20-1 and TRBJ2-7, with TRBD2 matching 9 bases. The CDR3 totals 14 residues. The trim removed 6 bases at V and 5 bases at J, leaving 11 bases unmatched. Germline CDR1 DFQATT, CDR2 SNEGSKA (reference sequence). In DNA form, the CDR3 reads TGCAGTGCCAAAGCGGGGGGAGGGGCCCACGAGCAGTACGTC. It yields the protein CSAKAGGGAHEQYV.

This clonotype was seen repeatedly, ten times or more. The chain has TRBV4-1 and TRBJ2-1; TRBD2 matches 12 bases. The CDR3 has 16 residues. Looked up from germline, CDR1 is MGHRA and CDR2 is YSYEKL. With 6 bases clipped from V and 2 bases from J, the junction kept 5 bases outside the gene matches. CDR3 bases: TGCGCCAGCAGGGAGACTAGCGGGGGACCCTACAATGAGCAGTTCTTC. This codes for CASRETSGGPYNEQFF.

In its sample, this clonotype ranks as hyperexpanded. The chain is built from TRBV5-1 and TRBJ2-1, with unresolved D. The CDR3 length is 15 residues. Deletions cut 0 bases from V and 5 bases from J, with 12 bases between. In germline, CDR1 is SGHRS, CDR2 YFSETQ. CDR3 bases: TGCGCCAGCAGCTTGGACGAGCCTACCGACAATGAGCAGTTCTTC. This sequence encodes CASSLDEPTDNEQFF.

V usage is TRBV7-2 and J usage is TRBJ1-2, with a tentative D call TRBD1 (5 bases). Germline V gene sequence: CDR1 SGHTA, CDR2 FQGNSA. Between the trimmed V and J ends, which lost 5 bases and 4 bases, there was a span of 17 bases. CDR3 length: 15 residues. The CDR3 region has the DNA TGTGCCAGCAGCGCGAGGGTAGACAGCACCTATGGCTACACCTTC. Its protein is CASSARVDSTYGYTF.

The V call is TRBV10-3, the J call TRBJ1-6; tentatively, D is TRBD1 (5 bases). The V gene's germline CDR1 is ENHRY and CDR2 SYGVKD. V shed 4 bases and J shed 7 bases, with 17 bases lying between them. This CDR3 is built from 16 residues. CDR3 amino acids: CAISGSRQSNNSPLHF. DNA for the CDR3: TGTGCCATCAGTGGATCTCGACAGAGCAACAATTCACCCCTCCACTTT.